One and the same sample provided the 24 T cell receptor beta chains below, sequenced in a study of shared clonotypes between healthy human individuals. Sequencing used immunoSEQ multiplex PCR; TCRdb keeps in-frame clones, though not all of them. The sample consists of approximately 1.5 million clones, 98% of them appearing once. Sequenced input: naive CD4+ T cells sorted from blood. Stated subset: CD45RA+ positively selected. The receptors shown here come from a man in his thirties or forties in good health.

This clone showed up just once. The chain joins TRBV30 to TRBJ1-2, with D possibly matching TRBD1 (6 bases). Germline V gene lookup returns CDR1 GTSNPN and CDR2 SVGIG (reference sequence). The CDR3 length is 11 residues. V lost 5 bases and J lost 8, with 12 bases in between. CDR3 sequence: CAWASTGGYTF. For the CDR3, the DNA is TGTGCCTGGGCTTCGACAGGAGGCTACACCTTC.

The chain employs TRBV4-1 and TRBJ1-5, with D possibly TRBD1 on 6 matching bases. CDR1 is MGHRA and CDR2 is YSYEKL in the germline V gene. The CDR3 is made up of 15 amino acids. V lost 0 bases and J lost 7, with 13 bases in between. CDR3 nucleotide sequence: TGCGCCAGCAGCCAAGATGATAGGGGGGACCAGCCCCAGCATTTT. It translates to CASSQDDRGDQPQHF.

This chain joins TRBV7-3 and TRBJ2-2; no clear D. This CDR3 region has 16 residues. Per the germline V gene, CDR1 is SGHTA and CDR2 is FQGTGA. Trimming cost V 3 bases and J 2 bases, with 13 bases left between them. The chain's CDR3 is CASSFNVDVNTGELFF. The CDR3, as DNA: TGTGCCAGCAGCTTCAATGTGGACGTTAACACCGGGGAGCTGTTTTTT.

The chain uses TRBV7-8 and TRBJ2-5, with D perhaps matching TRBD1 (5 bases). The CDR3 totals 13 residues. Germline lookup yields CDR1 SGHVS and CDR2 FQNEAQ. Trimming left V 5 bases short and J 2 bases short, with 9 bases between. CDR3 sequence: CASSRTRQETQYF. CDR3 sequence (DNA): TGTGCCAGCAGCCGGACACGGCAAGAGACCCAGTACTTC.

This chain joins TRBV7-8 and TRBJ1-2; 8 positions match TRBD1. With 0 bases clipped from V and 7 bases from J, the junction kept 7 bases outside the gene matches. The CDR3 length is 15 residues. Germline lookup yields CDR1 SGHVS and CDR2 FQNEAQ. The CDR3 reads CASSLAPGQALGYTF. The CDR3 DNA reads TGTGCCAGCAGCTTAGCGCCGGGACAGGCTCTTGGCTACACCTTC.

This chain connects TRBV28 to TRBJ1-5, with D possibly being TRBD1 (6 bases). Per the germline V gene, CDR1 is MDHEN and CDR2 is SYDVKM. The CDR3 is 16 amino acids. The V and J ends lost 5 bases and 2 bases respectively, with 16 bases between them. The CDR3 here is CASSPIQGRGNQPQHF. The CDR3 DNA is TGTGCCAGCAGTCCGATACAGGGTAGGGGCAATCAGCCCCAGCATTTT.

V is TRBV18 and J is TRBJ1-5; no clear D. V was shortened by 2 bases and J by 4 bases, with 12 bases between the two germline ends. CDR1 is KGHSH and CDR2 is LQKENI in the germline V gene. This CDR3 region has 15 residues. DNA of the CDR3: TGTGCCAGCTCACCATTACCCTTGACTAATCAGCCCCAGCATTTT. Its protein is CASSPLPLTNQPQHF.

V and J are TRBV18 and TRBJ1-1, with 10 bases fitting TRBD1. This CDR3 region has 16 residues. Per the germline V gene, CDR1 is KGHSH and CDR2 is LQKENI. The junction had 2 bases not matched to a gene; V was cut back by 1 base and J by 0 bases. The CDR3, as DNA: TGTGCCAGCTCACCACGACAGGGGGCCATGAACACTGAAGCTTTCTTT. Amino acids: CASSPRQGAMNTEAFF.

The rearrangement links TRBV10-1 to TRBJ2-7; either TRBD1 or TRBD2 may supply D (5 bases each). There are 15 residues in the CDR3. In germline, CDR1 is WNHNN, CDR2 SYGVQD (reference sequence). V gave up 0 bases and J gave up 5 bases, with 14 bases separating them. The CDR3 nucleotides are TGCGCCAGCAGTGAGTCTACTGCCCCGGGACACGAGCAGTACTTC. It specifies CASSESTAPGHEQYF.

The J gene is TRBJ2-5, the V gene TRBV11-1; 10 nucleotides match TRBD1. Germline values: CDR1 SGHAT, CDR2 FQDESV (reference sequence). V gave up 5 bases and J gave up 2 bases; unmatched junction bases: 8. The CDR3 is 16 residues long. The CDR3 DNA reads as TGTGCCAGCAGCAGGGTGACAGGGGGCGGTCAAGAGACCCAGTACTTC. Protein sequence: CASSRVTGGGQETQYF.

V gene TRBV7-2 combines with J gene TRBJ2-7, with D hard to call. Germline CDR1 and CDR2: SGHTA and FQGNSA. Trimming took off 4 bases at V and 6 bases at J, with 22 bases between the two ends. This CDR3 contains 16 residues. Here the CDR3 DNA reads TGTGCCAGCAGCTCGGGCAGCTCCCTAACGCGCGTCGAGCAGTACTTC. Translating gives CASSSGSSLTRVEQYF.

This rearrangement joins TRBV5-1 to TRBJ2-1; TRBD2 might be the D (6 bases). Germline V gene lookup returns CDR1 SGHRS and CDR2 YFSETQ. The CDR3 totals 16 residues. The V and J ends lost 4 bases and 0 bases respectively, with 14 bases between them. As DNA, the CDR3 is TGCGCCAGCAGCCCGGGACTTAGGAGCTCCTACAATGAGCAGTTCTTC. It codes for CASSPGLRSSYNEQFF.

CDR3 nucleotides: TGTGCCAGCAGTTTCTCGAGACTAGCGGTAGGCGAGCAGTACTTC. Amino acids: CASSFSRLAVGEQYF. The chain uses TRBV27 and TRBJ2-7; 9 bases agree with TRBD2. Looked up from germline, CDR1 is MNHEY and CDR2 is SMNVEV (reference sequence). This CDR3 is 15 amino acids long. Germline trimming cut 3 bases from V and 6 bases from J; bases unmatched to any gene: 9.

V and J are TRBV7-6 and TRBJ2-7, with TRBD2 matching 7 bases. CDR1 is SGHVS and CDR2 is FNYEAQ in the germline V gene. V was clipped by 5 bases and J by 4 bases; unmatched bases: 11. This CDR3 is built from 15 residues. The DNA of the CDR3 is TGTGCCAGCAGCCTTTCTAGCGGTGGTGGGTACGAGCAGTACTTC. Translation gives CASSLSSGGGYEQYF.

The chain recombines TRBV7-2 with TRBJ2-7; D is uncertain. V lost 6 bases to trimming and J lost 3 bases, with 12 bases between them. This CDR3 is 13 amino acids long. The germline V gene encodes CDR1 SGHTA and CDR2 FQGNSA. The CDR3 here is CASRTDGVYEQYF. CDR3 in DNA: TGTGCCAGCAGAACAGACGGAGTCTACGAGCAGTACTTC.

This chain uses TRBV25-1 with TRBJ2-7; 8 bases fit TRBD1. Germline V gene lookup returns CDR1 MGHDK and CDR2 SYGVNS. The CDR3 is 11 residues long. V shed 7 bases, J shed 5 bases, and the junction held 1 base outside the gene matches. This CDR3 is CASNRGNEQYF. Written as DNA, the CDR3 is TGTGCCAGCAACAGGGGGAACGAGCAGTACTTC.

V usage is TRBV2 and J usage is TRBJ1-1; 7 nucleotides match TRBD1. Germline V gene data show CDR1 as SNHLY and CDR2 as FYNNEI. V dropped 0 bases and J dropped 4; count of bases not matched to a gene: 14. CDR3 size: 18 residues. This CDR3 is CASSEAGGALSLGTEAFF. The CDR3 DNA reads TGTGCCAGCAGTGAAGCAGGGGGCGCGCTCTCCCTGGGCACTGAAGCTTTCTTT.

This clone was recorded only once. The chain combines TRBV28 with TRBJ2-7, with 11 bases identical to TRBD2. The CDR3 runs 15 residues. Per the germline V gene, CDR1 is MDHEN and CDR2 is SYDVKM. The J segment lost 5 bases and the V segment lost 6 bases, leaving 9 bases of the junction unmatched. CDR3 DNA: TGTGCCAGCAGCCTCCCTAGCGGGAGGACTCACGAGCAGTACTTC. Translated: CASSLPSGRTHEQYF.

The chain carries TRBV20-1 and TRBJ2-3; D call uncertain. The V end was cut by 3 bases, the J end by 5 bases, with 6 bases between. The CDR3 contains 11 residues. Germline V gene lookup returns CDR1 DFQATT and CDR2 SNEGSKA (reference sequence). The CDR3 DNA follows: TGCAGTGCTAGGCTCATAGATACGCAGTATTTT. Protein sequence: CSARLIDTQYF.

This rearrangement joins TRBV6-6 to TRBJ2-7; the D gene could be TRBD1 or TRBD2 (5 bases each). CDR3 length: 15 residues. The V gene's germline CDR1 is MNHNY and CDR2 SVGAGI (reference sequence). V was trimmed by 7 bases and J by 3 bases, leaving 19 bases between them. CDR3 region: CASTRDGTEYYEQYF. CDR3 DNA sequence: TGTGCCAGCACTAGAGACGGGACCGAATACTACGAGCAGTACTTC.

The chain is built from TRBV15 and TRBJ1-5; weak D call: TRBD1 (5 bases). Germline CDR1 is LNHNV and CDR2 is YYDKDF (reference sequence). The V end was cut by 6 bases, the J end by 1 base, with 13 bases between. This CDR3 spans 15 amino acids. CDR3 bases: TGTGCCACCAGAAGCACAGGTTCGAGCAATCAGCCCCAGCATTTT. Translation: CATRSTGSSNQPQHF.

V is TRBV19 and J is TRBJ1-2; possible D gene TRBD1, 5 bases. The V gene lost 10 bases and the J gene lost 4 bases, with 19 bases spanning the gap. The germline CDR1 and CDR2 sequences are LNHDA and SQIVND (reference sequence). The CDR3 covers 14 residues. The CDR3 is CATRDSGGVYGYTF. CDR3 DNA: TGTGCCACCAGGGATAGTGGCGGCGTCTATGGCTACACCTTC.

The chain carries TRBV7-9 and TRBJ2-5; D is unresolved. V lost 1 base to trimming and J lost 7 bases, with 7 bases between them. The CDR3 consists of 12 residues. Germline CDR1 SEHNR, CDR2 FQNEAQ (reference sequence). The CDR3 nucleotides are TGTGCCAGCAGCTTAGATACGGGGACCCAGTACTTC. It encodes CASSLDTGTQYF.

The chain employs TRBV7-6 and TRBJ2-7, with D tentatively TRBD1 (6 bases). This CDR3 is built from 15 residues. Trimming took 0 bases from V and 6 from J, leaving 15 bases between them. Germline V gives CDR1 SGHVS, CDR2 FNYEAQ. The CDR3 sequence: CASSLAHLTGREQYF. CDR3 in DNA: TGTGCCAGCAGCTTAGCGCACCTGACAGGACGCGAGCAGTACTTC.